A single sample is the source of the 32 T cell receptor beta chains below, sequenced in a study of T cell responses to AZD1222 COVID-19 vaccine. The repertoire was sequenced with immunoSEQ multiplex PCR; TCRdb's copy has only in-frame clones and lacks some. The data hold 85,000 to 130,000 clones, with about 89% observed a single time. The sequences come from peripheral blood, collected on day 0 of AZD1222 vaccination. Receptors were obtained from an adult in good health.

This chain uses TRBV6-6 with TRBJ1-2; 9 nucleotides match TRBD1. The CDR3 consists of 16 residues. The V and J ends lost 6 bases and 1 base, in that order; junction bases with no gene match: 9. Germline loops: CDR1 MNHNY, CDR2 SVGAGI (reference sequence). The CDR3 region has the DNA TGTGCCAGCAGGACCCCGACAGGGGGATTTAACTATGGCTACACCTTC. Amino acid sequence: CASRTPTGGFNYGYTF.

V gene TRBV6-5 combines with J gene TRBJ1-2; D unclear. V was cut by 0 bases and J by 4 bases, with 9 bases left in between. Per the germline V gene, CDR1 is MNHEY and CDR2 is SVGAGI. CDR3 length: 14 amino acids. CDR3 sequence (DNA): TGTGCCAGCAGTTACTCTGGGGTGTCCTATGGCTACACCTTC. Protein sequence: CASSYSGVSYGYTF.

This rearrangement joins TRBV19 to TRBJ2-1; D call uncertain. With 3 bases removed from V and 0 bases from J, the gap between germline ends came to 9 bases. The CDR3 sequence is 15 residues long. Germline V gives CDR1 LNHDA, CDR2 SQIVND (reference sequence). CDR3 sequence reads: CASSMTGTSYNEQFF. DNA of the CDR3: TGTGCCAGTAGTATGACCGGTACCTCCTACAATGAGCAGTTCTTC.

J is TRBJ2-5 and V is TRBV7-2; 9 nucleotides align to TRBD2. CDR1 is SGHTA, CDR2 FQGNSA, per germline. The CDR3 is 15 amino acids. After removal of 3 bases from V and 1 base from J, the junction contained 3 bases not matched to a gene. In nucleotides, the CDR3 is TGTGCCAGCAGCTTGACTAGCGGCCCCCAAGAGACCCAGTACTTC. Translated, it gives CASSLTSGPQETQYF.

In this sample, this clone turned up a few times. The chain combines TRBV5-5 with TRBJ2-3; D is uncertain. Germline V gene data show CDR1 as SGHKS and CDR2 as YYEKEE (reference sequence). The V end was cut by 0 bases, the J end by 2 bases, with 4 bases between. There are 13 residues in the CDR3. The CDR3 bases are TGTGCCAGCAGCTTGGGCCTCACAGATACGCAGTATTTT. It specifies CASSLGLTDTQYF.

V usage is TRBV3-1 (or the pseudogene TRBV3-2) and J usage is TRBJ2-7; D unresolved. Germline V lookup: CDR1 LGHDT, CDR2 YNNKEL (reference sequence). V was trimmed by 3 bases and J by 2 bases, leaving 11 bases between them. The CDR3 is 14 residues long. CDR3 in DNA: TGTGCCAGCAGCCACTCGGACCGGGCCTACGAGCAGTACTTC. Its translation is CASSHSDRAYEQYF.

The chain combines TRBV7-9 with TRBJ2-3; 7 nucleotides agree with TRBD2. Trimming removed 4 bases from V and 3 bases from J; junction bases left unmatched: 7. The CDR3 runs to 15 residues. Per the germline V gene, CDR1 is SEHNR and CDR2 is FQNEAQ (reference sequence). As DNA, the CDR3 is TGTGCCAGCAGCTCCTCGGGACTACAGACAGATACGCAGTATTTT. It specifies CASSSSGLQTDTQYF.

This clone was seen once. The V and J genes are TRBV6-1 and TRBJ2-7, with D hard to call. Trimming stripped 1 base from V and 0 bases from J, with 10 bases between. The CDR3 is 15 amino acids. Germline V gene sequence: CDR1 MNHNS, CDR2 SASEGT. The CDR3 DNA follows: TGTGCCAGCAGTGAAGAAATGGCTTCCTCCTACGAGCAGTACTTC. Protein sequence: CASSEEMASSYEQYF.

The rearrangement joins TRBV10-3 to TRBJ2-3, with TRBD1 matching over 8 bases. With V trimmed by 7 bases and J by 6 bases, 9 bases remained unmatched. The germline gives CDR1 ENHRY, CDR2 SYGVKD. The CDR3 is 14 residues long. The CDR3 sequence is CAIKTDRAGDTQYF. As DNA, the CDR3 is TGTGCCATCAAAACGGACAGGGCGGGGGATACGCAGTATTTT.

The chain links TRBV5-1 to TRBJ1-5; D may be TRBD1 (6 bases). Germline V CDR1 and CDR2: SGHRS, YFSETQ. V shed 3 bases and J shed 6 bases, with 16 bases lying between them. The length of the CDR3 is 15 residues. As DNA, the CDR3 is TGCGCCAGCAGCTATTACCCGGACAGTTCTCAGCCCCAGCATTTT. Amino acids: CASSYYPDSSQPQHF.

The J gene is TRBJ2-2, the V gene TRBV19; D gene uncertain. V was clipped by 2 bases and J by 13 bases, with 14 bases between them. This CDR3 region has 13 residues. The germline CDR1 and CDR2 sequences are LNHDA and SQIVND (reference sequence). CDR3 protein: CASSIYLVEGLFF. CDR3 coding DNA: TGTGCCAGTAGTATATATTTGGTGGAAGGGCTGTTTTTT.

The chain has TRBV30 and TRBJ2-1; possible D gene TRBD1, 6 bases. This CDR3 has 11 amino acids. Germline loops: CDR1 GTSNPN, CDR2 SVGIG (reference sequence). V was shortened by 3 bases and J by 7 bases, with 7 bases between the two germline ends. CDR3 nucleotide sequence: TGTGCCTGGAGGGGGGCGAATGAGCAGTTCTTC. Residues: CAWRGANEQFF.

This chain links TRBV5-1 with TRBJ2-3, with D perhaps being TRBD1 or TRBD2 (6 bases each). The V gene's germline CDR1 is SGHRS and CDR2 YFSETQ. The CDR3 loop spans 16 amino acids. Trimming stripped 2 bases from V and 6 bases from J, with 19 bases between. As DNA, the CDR3 is TGCGCCAGCAGCTTTCCGGGGGCCGGATGGTCGGATACGCAGTATTTT. It yields the protein CASSFPGAGWSDTQYF. The full variable domain, completed using reference TRBV5-1 and TRBJ2-3, is KAGVTQTPRYLIKTRGQQVTLSCSPISGHRSVSWYQQTPGQGLQFLFEYFSETQRNKGNFPGRFSGRQFSNSRSEMNVSTLELGDSALYLCASSFPGAGWSDTQYFGPGTRLTVL.

The chain links TRBV5-1 to TRBJ2-2; 13 nucleotides match TRBD2. The length of the CDR3 is 14 residues. V dropped 7 bases and J dropped 6; count of bases not matched to a gene: 3. The germline CDR1 and CDR2 sequences are SGHRS and YFSETQ. The CDR3 is CASELAGGSGELFF. CDR3 nucleotide sequence: TGCGCCAGCGAACTAGCGGGAGGGTCCGGGGAGCTGTTTTTT.

The chain carries TRBV6-1 and TRBJ1-3, with D tentatively TRBD1 (5 bases). V lost 1 base and J lost 4, with 8 bases in between. The germline V gene has CDR1 MNHNS and CDR2 SASEGT. CDR3 size: 14 residues. CDR3 sequence (DNA): TGTGCCAGCAGTGAAGGGGGCGCCGGAAACACCATATATTTT. Encoded protein: CASSEGGAGNTIYF.

The rearrangement links TRBV11-2 to TRBJ2-2; possible D gene TRBD2, 7 bases. Germline V gene data show CDR1 as SGHAT and CDR2 as FQNNGV. The V end lost 5 bases, the J end lost 4 bases, and 14 bases lay between the germline ends. The CDR3 contains 15 residues. The CDR3 DNA sequence: TGTGCCAGCAGCCCCGGCGCGGGGGCCACCGGGGAGCTGTTTTTT. Translating it yields CASSPGAGATGELFF.

CDR3 bases: TGTGCCAGCAGGCGAAACAGCTACGAGCAGTACTTC. It codes for CASRRNSYEQYF. This chain uses TRBV11-2 with TRBJ2-7; D unclear. The CDR3 covers 12 residues. Trimming removed 6 bases at V and 3 bases at J, with 9 bases between. Germline V gene data show CDR1 as SGHAT and CDR2 as FQNNGV.

The rearrangement joins TRBV7-8 to TRBJ1-4; possibly TRBD1 for D (6 bases). The CDR3 is 15 amino acids. CDR1 is SGHVS and CDR2 is FQNEAQ in the germline V gene. Trimming shortened V by 4 bases and J by 8 bases, and 17 bases separated the two germline ends. CDR3 region: CASSSQGGQREKLFF. The CDR3 DNA reads as TGTGCCAGCAGCTCACAGGGAGGCCAAAGGGAAAAACTGTTTTTT.

The chain is built from TRBV5-1 and TRBJ1-1; D is unclear. Germline CDR1 reads SGHRS; CDR2 reads YFSETQ. This CDR3 has 13 amino acids. V lost 4 bases and J lost 3, with 10 bases in between. The CDR3 nucleotides are TGCGCCAGCAGCGGAGGTTGGGACACTGAAGCTTTCTTT. It encodes CASSGGWDTEAFF.

CDR3 in amino acids: CASSRGRGQGKGQPQHF. Here the CDR3 DNA reads TGCGCCAGCAGCCGAGGGAGGGGACAGGGCAAAGGTCAGCCCCAGCATTTT. The chain joins TRBV4-1 to TRBJ1-5, with 9 bases that match TRBD1. Unmatched junction bases numbered 13, after V lost 4 bases and J lost 6 bases. This CDR3 is 17 amino acids long. Germline assignment: CDR1 MGHRA and CDR2 YSYEKL.

V gene TRBV28 combines with J gene TRBJ1-5; D is unresolved. This CDR3 spans 12 amino acids. The V and J ends lost 3 bases and 7 bases respectively, with 7 bases between them. CDR1 is MDHEN, CDR2 SYDVKM, per germline. The CDR3 protein is CASSFDVQPQHF. CDR3 sequence (DNA): TGTGCCAGCAGTTTTGACGTGCAGCCCCAGCATTTT.

The V and J genes are TRBV5-4 and TRBJ2-3, with 7 bases fitting TRBD1. CDR1 SGHNT and CDR2 YYREEE come from the germline V gene (reference sequence). J gave up 3 bases and V 1 base, and 2 bases lay outside the gene matches. CDR3 length: 14 residues. The CDR3 sequence is CASSLKQGTDTQYF. Here the CDR3 DNA reads TGTGCCAGCAGCTTGAAACAGGGGACAGATACGCAGTATTTT.

This clone was observed once. V gene TRBV29-1 combines with J gene TRBJ1-2; 7 nucleotides agree with TRBD1. This CDR3 spans 13 amino acids. V dropped 3 bases and J dropped 9; count of bases not matched to a gene: 10. Germline V gene sequence: CDR1 SQVTM, CDR2 ANQGSEA. The CDR3: CSVDTGVQASYTF. The CDR3 region has the DNA TGCAGCGTTGACACAGGGGTTCAAGCGAGCTACACCTTC. Drawing the rest from reference TRBV29-1 and TRBJ1-2, the complete variable domain is SAVISQKPSRDICQRGTSLTIQCQVDSQVTMMFWYRQQPGQSLTLIATANQGSEATYESGFVIDKFPISRPNLTFSTLTVSNMSPEDSSIYLCSVDTGVQASYTFGSGTRLTVV.

The chain uses TRBV5-1 and TRBJ2-1; 10 positions match TRBD2. CDR3 length: 18 residues. V shed 1 base, J shed 0 bases, and the junction held 7 bases outside the gene matches. In germline, CDR1 is SGHRS, CDR2 YFSETQ. CDR3 sequence (DNA): TGCGCCAGCAGCTTGTACACTAGCGGGACCCTCTCCTACAATGAGCAGTTCTTC. This gives the protein CASSLYTSGTLSYNEQFF.

This clone was seen a single time. In DNA, the CDR3 is TGTGCCAGCAGCCCAACGGCTCGAGAGCAGTTCTTC. Residues: CASSPTAREQFF. The V and J genes are TRBV7-8 and TRBJ2-1, with no clear D. V dropped 5 bases and J dropped 10 bases, with 12 bases sitting between them. The CDR3 contains 12 residues. In germline, CDR1 is SGHVS, CDR2 FQNEAQ.

The V gene is TRBV28, the J gene TRBJ1-5; possible D gene TRBD1, 6 bases. The CDR3 extends over 14 amino acids. CDR1 is MDHEN, CDR2 SYDVKM, per germline. Trimming removed 3 bases from V and 6 bases from J, with 12 bases in between. The CDR3 nucleotides are TGTGCCAGCAGTTTGTGGGGGGCAGGTCAGCCCCAGCATTTT. Its protein is CASSLWGAGQPQHF. The variable domain in full, completed from reference TRBV28 and TRBJ1-5, reads DVKVTQSSRYLVKRTGEKVFLECVQDMDHENMFWYRQDPGLGLRLIYFSYDVKMKEKGDIPEGYSVSREKKERFSLILESASTNQTSMYLCASSLWGAGQPQHFGDGTRLSIL.

The rearrangement joins TRBV19 to TRBJ1-2; TRBD1 aligns across 7 bases. Trimming removed 1 base from V and 7 bases from J; junction bases left unmatched: 9. The length of the CDR3 is 15 residues. CDR1 and CDR2 from the germline V gene are LNHDA and SQIVND (reference sequence). The CDR3 is CASSIAVEGAGGYTF. The DNA for the CDR3 is TGTGCCAGTAGTATAGCGGTCGAGGGGGCAGGTGGCTACACCTTC.

The rearrangement uses TRBV10-3 and TRBJ1-1, with a weak D call TRBD1 (5 bases). The CDR3 is 15 amino acids. CDR1 ENHRY and CDR2 SYGVKD come from the germline V gene. The V end lost 9 bases, the J end lost 6 bases, and 23 bases lay between the germline ends. For the CDR3, the DNA is TGTGCCATTTCCAGGGAGGGTGGCTATGAAGCTGAAGCTTTCTTT. Translating gives CAISREGGYEAEAFF.

This rearrangement joins TRBV24-1 to TRBJ2-7; D possibly corresponds to TRBD2 (5 bases). CDR3 length equals 13 residues. The V gene's germline CDR1 is KGHDR and CDR2 SFDVKD. The V gene lost 4 bases and the J gene lost 8 bases, with 14 bases spanning the gap. The DNA of the CDR3 is TGTGCCACCAGTGAGCGAGTCGGCGGGCAGCAGTACTTC. It is translated as CATSERVGGQQYF.

This rearrangement joins TRBV3-1 (or the pseudogene TRBV3-2) to TRBJ1-2; D is uncertain. The V gene's germline CDR1 is LGHDT and CDR2 YNNKEL (reference sequence). V lost 3 bases to trimming and J lost 7 bases, with 6 bases between them. This CDR3 is built from 11 residues. CDR3 DNA sequence: TGTGCCAGCAGCCATGGACTTGGCTACACCTTC. It encodes CASSHGLGYTF.

The chain combines TRBV5-6 with TRBJ1-2; tentatively, D is TRBD1 (5 bases). Germline V lookup: CDR1 SGHDT, CDR2 YYEEEE. The CDR3 runs 16 residues. V gave up 0 bases and J gave up 7 bases, with 19 bases separating them. The DNA of the CDR3 is TGTGCCAGCAGCTTGGCCGGGGAGGCCGCGGGGGGTGGCTACACCTTC. Translated: CASSLAGEAAGGGYTF.

In its sample, this clone was seen a few times. V usage is TRBV12-3 or TRBV12-4 and J usage is TRBJ2-2, with D perhaps TRBD2 (5 bases). V was cut by 7 bases and J by 6 bases, with 12 bases left in between. The CDR3 totals 13 residues. The CDR3 nucleotides are TGTGCCAGCAACCTGAACGGGGCCGGGGAGCTGTTTTTT. Amino acids: CASNLNGAGELFF.